The 20 T cell receptor beta chains given below trace back to one sample, sequenced in a study of T cell responses to AZD1222 COVID-19 vaccine. Clones were sequenced by immunoSEQ multiplex PCR, and TCRdb holds only the in-frame ones, with some missing. Among roughly 190,000 clones listed, more than 85% were seen once. This specimen consisted of peripheral blood, obtained 28 days after the second AZD1222 dose. These receptors came from an adult who received the AZD1222 COVID-19 vaccine.

V gene TRBV7-3 combines with J gene TRBJ1-1, with a weak D call TRBD1 (6 bases). Trimming removed 5 bases at V and 8 bases at J, with 15 bases between. The CDR3 covers 13 residues. Germline values: CDR1 SGHTA, CDR2 FQGTGA. The CDR3 loop reads CASSPARGAEAFF. The CDR3 DNA reads TGTGCCAGCAGCCCAGCCAGGGGCGCAGAAGCTTTCTTT.

This clone was detected only once. This chain connects TRBV10-3 to TRBJ1-5; D is perhaps TRBD1 (5 bases). CDR1 is ENHRY, CDR2 SYGVKD, per germline. Trimming removed 3 bases from V and 6 bases from J, with 18 bases in between. This CDR3 region has 16 residues. The CDR3 region has the DNA TGTGCCATCAGTGAAGCTTGGCAGGGTGGTGCTCAGCCCCAGCATTTT. As protein: CAISEAWQGGAQPQHF.

The gene calls are TRBV27 and TRBJ2-3; possible D gene TRBD2, 6 bases. V lost 6 bases to trimming and J lost 2 bases, with 12 bases between them. The CDR3 is 14 amino acids. Germline V lookup: CDR1 MNHEY, CDR2 SMNVEV (reference sequence). The CDR3 region is CASRAGLITDTQYF. Written as DNA, the CDR3 is TGTGCCAGCAGGGCGGGACTCATCACAGATACGCAGTATTTT.

This chain connects TRBV5-4 to TRBJ1-2, with a weak D call TRBD1 (5 bases). This CDR3 is built from 16 residues. The V and J ends lost 1 base and 4 bases respectively, with 17 bases between them. Germline V gene lookup returns CDR1 SGHNT and CDR2 YYREEE (reference sequence). CDR3 residues: CASSLLATQGTYGYTF. CDR3 nucleotides: TGTGCCAGCAGCTTGCTCGCCACCCAGGGTACCTATGGCTACACCTTC. Looking up the rest from reference TRBV5-4 and TRBJ1-2 gives the full variable domain: ETGVTQSPTHLIKTRGQQVTLRCSSQSGHNTVSWYQQALGQGPQFIFQYYREEENGRGNFPPRFSGLQFPNYSSELNVNALELDDSALYLCASSLLATQGTYGYTFGSGTRLTVV.

V gene TRBV20-1 combines with J gene TRBJ2-5; no clear D gene. CDR3 size: 10 residues. From germline, CDR1 is DFQATT and CDR2 SNEGSKA (reference sequence). V lost 4 bases, J lost 5 bases, and 5 bases lay in between. The CDR3 protein is CSAILETQYF. CDR3 bases: TGCAGTGCTATTCTCGAGACCCAGTACTTC.

The V call is TRBV7-9, the J call TRBJ1-4; TRBD1 agrees at 12 bases. Trimming at V came to 4 bases and at J to 3 bases, leaving 6 bases not matched to a gene. CDR3 length: 17 amino acids. CDR1 and CDR2 from the germline V gene are SEHNR and FQNEAQ (reference sequence). CDR3 coding DNA: TGTGCCAGCAGCTCCGGGACAGGGGGCACAGCTAATGAAAAACTGTTTTTT. This gives the protein CASSSGTGGTANEKLFF. Full variable domain (remainder filled in from reference TRBV7-9 and TRBJ1-4): DTGVSQNPRHKITKRGQNVTFRCDPISEHNRLYWYRQTLGQGPEFLTYFQNEAQLEKSRLLSDRFSAERPKGSFSTLEIQRTEQGDSAMYLCASSSGTGGTANEKLFFGSGTQLSVL.

The chain combines TRBV15 with TRBJ1-5; D might be TRBD1 (5 bases). The CDR3 spans 13 residues. The germline V gene encodes CDR1 LNHNV and CDR2 YYDKDF (reference sequence). V lost 6 bases and J lost 4, with 10 bases in between. The CDR3 reads CATSGRGNQPQHF. The DNA for the CDR3 is TGTGCCACCAGTGGGAGGGGAAATCAGCCCCAGCATTTT. Drawing the rest from reference TRBV15 and TRBJ1-5, the complete variable domain is DAMVIQNPRYQVTQFGKPVTLSCSQTLNHNVMYWYQQKSSQAPKLLFHYYDKDFNNEADTPDNFQSRRPNTSFCFLDIRSPGLGDTAMYLCATSGRGNQPQHFGDGTRLSIL.

V is TRBV6-6 and J is TRBJ2-7; D possibly corresponds to TRBD2 (6 bases). Germline CDR1 is MNHNY and CDR2 is SVGAGI (reference sequence). V gave up 5 bases and J gave up 7 bases, with 9 bases separating them. The CDR3 consists of 11 residues. CDR3 residues: CASSNGGEQYF. CDR3 sequence (DNA): TGTGCCAGCAGTAACGGAGGGGAGCAGTACTTC.

V usage is TRBV28 and J usage is TRBJ1-5; D unresolved. Germline V gene sequence: CDR1 MDHEN, CDR2 SYDVKM. V was shortened by 6 bases and J by 0 bases, with 15 bases between the two germline ends. This CDR3 has 16 residues. The CDR3 nucleotides are TGTGCCAGCAGGGATTACAGTTATTATAGCAATCAGCCCCAGCATTTT. Amino acids: CASRDYSYYSNQPQHF.

This clone was detected a few times. The chain joins TRBV19 to TRBJ2-7, with a tentative D call TRBD1 (6 bases). Germline V gene data show CDR1 as LNHDA and CDR2 as SQIVND (reference sequence). V gave up 9 bases and J gave up 1 base, with 16 bases separating them. The CDR3 length is 14 residues. The CDR3 sequence is CASATLDRSYEQYF. The CDR3 nucleotides read TGTGCCAGCGCAACCTTGGACAGATCCTACGAGCAGTACTTC.

The chain combines TRBV7-2 with TRBJ2-6; 8 nucleotides match TRBD1. V trimming: 5 bases; J trimming: 9 bases; junction bases outside the gene matches: 9. The length of the CDR3 is 15 residues. Germline V lookup: CDR1 SGHTA, CDR2 FQGNSA. The CDR3 DNA reads as TGTGCCAGCAGCAGACCGGGGACAGGATACAACGTCCTGACTTTC. It codes for CASSRPGTGYNVLTF.

J is TRBJ2-7 and V is TRBV5-5; weak D call: TRBD1 (6 bases). Germline CDR1 reads SGHKS; CDR2 reads YYEKEE (reference sequence). CDR3 size: 15 residues. With 3 bases removed from V and 2 bases from J, the gap between germline ends came to 15 bases. The CDR3 DNA sequence: TGTGCCAGCAGCTCCAGGGAAGGGGGTACCTACGAGCAGTACTTC. The encoded protein is CASSSREGGTYEQYF.

The V gene is TRBV28, the J gene TRBJ2-1; D not certain. The CDR3 sequence is 15 residues long. V was shortened by 4 bases and J by 0 bases, with 10 bases between the two germline ends. Germline CDR1 MDHEN, CDR2 SYDVKM. The DNA of the CDR3 is TGTGCCAGCAGTTCATTGGACGTCTCCTACAATGAGCAGTTCTTC. This gives the protein CASSSLDVSYNEQFF.

V gene TRBV6-1 combines with J gene TRBJ2-7; 15 bases match TRBD2. Germline CDR1 MNHNS, CDR2 SASEGT. The length of the CDR3 is 16 residues. Germline trimming cut 2 bases from V and 10 bases from J; bases unmatched to any gene: 9. In nucleotides, the CDR3 is TGTGCCAGCAGTGAAACGGGACTAGCGGGAGGTGGATATCAGTACTTC. Protein: CASSETGLAGGGYQYF.

This rearrangement joins TRBV5-1 to TRBJ2-1; no firm D call. Trimming took off 0 bases at V and 4 bases at J, with 11 bases between the two ends. Germline CDR1 and CDR2: SGHRS and YFSETQ. CDR3 length equals 15 residues. The CDR3 DNA reads TGCGCCAGCAGCTTGGAGGCGGCGCCTTACAATGAGCAGTTCTTC. Protein: CASSLEAAPYNEQFF.

The chain couples TRBV28 to TRBJ1-6; the D gene is possibly TRBD1 (5 bases). V was pared by 6 bases and J by 7 bases, with 16 bases between. This CDR3 has 15 amino acids. Germline-derived CDR1 and CDR2 are MDHEN and SYDVKM. The CDR3 loop is CASRAGDGWNSPLHF. The CDR3 DNA is TGTGCCAGCAGGGCGGGGGATGGGTGGAATTCACCCCTCCACTTT.

The chain links TRBV5-1 to TRBJ1-2; 7 bases match TRBD1. Trimming at V came to 2 bases and at J to 0 bases, leaving 10 bases not matched to a gene. Per the germline V gene, CDR1 is SGHRS and CDR2 is YFSETQ. The CDR3 spans 17 residues. The CDR3 loop is CASSFPGTERANYGYTF. Written as DNA, the CDR3 is TGCGCCAGCAGCTTCCCTGGGACAGAACGAGCTAACTATGGCTACACCTTC.

This clone occurred a few times. The V gene is TRBV5-6, the J gene TRBJ2-3; 8 bases map to TRBD2. After removal of 4 bases from V and 10 bases from J, the junction contained 5 bases not matched to a gene. The CDR3 runs to 12 residues. Germline V lookup: CDR1 SGHDT, CDR2 YYEEEE. The CDR3 DNA sequence: TGTGCCAGCAGCGCGGGGGGCATCGCGCAGTATTTT. It codes for CASSAGGIAQYF.

V is TRBV11-2 and J is TRBJ2-3; D uncertain. V lost 5 bases and J lost 2, with 17 bases in between. This CDR3 spans 16 amino acids. Germline V gene sequence: CDR1 SGHAT, CDR2 FQNNGV. CDR3 sequence: CASSPSTTKITDTQYF. The DNA for the CDR3 is TGTGCCAGCAGCCCATCGACCACGAAGATCACAGATACGCAGTATTTT. Drawing the rest from reference TRBV11-2 and TRBJ2-3, the complete variable domain is EAGVAQSPRYKIIEKRQSVAFWCNPISGHATLYWYQQILGQGPKLLIQFQNNGVVDDSQLPKDRFSAERLKGVDSTLKIQPAKLEDSAVYLCASSPSTTKITDTQYFGPGTRLTVL.

The chain couples TRBV12-3 or TRBV12-4 to TRBJ2-3; D is uncertain. V was trimmed by 3 bases and J by 4 bases, leaving 2 bases between them. The CDR3 is 11 amino acids. CDR3 protein: CASSLADTQYF. The CDR3, as DNA: TGTGCCAGCAGTTTGGCAGATACGCAGTATTTT.